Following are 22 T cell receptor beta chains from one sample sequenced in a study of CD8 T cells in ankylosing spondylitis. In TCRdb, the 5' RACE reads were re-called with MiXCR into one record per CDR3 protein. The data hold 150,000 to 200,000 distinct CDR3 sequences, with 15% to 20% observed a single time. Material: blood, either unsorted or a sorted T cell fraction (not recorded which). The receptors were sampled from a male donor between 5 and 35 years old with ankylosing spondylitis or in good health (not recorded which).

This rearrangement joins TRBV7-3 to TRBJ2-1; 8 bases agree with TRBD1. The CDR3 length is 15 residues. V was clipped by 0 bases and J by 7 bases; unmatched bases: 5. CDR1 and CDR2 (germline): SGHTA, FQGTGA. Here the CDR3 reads CASSLTGTGFNEQFF. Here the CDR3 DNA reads TGTGCCAGCAGCTTAACGGGGACAGGCTTTAATGAGCAGTTCTTC.

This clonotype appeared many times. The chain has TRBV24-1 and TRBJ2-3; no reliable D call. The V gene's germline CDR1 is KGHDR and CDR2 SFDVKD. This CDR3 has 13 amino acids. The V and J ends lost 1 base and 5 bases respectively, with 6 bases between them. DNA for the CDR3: TGTGCCACCAGTGATTTTCCGGTAGATACGCAGTATTTT. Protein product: CATSDFPVDTQYF.

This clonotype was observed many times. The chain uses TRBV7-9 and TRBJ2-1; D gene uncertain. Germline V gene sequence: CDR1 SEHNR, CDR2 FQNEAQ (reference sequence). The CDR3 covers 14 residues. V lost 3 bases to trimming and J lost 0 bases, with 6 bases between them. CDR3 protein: CASSFLPSYNEQFF. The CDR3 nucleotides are TGTGCCAGCAGCTTTCTCCCCTCCTACAATGAGCAGTTCTTC.

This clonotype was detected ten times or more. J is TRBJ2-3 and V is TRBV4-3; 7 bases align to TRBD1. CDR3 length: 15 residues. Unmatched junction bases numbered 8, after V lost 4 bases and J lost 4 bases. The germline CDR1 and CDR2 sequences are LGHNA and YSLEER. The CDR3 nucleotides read TGCGCCAGCAGCCCAGACAGGGTCTTAGCAGATACGCAGTATTTT. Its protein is CASSPDRVLADTQYF.

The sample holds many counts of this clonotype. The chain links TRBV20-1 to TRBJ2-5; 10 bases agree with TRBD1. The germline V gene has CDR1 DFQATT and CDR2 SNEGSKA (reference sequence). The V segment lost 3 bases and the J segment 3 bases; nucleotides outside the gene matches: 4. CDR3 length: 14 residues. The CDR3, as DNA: TGCAGTGCTAGCCGGGACAGGGGCAAAGAGACCCAGTACTTC. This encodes CSASRDRGKETQYF.

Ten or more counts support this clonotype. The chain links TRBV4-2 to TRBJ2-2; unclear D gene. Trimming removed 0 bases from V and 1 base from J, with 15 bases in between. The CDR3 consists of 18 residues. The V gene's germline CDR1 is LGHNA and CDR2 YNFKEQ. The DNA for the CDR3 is TGTGCCAGCAGCCAAGATCAGAGCCGACCCATGAACACCGGGGAGCTGTTTTTT. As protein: CASSQDQSRPMNTGELFF.

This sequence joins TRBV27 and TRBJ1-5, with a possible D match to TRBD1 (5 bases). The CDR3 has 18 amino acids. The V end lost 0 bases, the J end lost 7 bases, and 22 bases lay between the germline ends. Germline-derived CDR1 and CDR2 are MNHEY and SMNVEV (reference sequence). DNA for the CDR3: TGTGCCAGCAGTTTATCAGGCTGGCGGGGCGAGATTAGACAGCCCCAGCATTTT. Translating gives CASSLSGWRGEIRQPQHF.

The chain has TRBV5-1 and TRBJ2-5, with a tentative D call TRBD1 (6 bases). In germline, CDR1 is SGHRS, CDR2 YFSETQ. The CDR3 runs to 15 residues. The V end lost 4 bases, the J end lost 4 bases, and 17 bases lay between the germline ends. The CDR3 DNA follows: TGCGCCAGCAGCACACAGGGCGCCAGGGGAGAGACCCAGTACTTC. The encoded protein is CASSTQGARGETQYF.

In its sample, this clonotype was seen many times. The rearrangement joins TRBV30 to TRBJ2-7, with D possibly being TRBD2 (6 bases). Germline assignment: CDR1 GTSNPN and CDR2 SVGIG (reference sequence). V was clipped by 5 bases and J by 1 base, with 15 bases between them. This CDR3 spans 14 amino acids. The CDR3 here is CAWVTTRHSYEQYV. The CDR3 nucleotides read TGTGCCTGGGTGACGACTAGACATTCCTACGAGCAGTACGTC.

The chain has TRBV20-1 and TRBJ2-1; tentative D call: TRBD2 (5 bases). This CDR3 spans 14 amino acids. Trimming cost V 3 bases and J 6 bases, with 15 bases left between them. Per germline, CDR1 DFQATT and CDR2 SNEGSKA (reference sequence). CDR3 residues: CSASLGASINEQFF. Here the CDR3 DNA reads TGCAGTGCTAGTTTGGGTGCTAGCATCAATGAGCAGTTCTTC.

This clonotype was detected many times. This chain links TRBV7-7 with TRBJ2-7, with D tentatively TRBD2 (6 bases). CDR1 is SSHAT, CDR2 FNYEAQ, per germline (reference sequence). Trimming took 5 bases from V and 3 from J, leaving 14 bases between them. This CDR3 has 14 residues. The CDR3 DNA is TGTGCCAGCAGCCCCCTCGGGAGTGTCTACGAGCAGTACTTC. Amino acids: CASSPLGSVYEQYF.

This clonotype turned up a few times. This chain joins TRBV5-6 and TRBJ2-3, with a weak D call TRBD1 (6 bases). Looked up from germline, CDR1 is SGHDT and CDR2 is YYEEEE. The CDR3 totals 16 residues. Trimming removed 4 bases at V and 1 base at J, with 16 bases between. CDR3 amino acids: CASSQTYREGTDTQYF. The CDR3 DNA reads TGTGCCAGCAGCCAAACCTACAGGGAAGGCACAGATACGCAGTATTTT.

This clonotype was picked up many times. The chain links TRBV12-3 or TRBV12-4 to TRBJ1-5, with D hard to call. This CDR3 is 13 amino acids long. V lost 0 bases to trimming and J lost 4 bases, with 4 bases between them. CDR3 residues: CASSLAGNQPQHF. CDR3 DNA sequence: TGTGCCAGCAGTTTAGCTGGGAATCAGCCCCAGCATTTT.

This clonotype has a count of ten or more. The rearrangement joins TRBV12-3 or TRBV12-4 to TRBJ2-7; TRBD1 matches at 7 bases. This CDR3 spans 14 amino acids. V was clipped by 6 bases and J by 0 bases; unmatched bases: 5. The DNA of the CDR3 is TGTGCCAGCAGGCAGGGACAGAGCTCCTACGAGCAGTACTTC. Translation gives CASRQGQSSYEQYF.

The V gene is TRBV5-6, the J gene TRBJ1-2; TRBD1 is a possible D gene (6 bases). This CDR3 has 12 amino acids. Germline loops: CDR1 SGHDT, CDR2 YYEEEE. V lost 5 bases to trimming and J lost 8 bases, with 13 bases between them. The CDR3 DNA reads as TGTGCCAGCAGTGTCGGGGGCGGCGGCTACACCTTC. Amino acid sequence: CASSVGGGGYTF.

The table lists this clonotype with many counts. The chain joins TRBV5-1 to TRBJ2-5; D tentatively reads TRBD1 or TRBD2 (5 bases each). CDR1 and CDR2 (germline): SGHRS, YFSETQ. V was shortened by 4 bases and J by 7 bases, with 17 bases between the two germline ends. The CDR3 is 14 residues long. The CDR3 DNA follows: TGCGCCAGCAGCCCGGCAGGGAGAGAGGGGACCCAGTACTTC. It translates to CASSPAGREGTQYF.

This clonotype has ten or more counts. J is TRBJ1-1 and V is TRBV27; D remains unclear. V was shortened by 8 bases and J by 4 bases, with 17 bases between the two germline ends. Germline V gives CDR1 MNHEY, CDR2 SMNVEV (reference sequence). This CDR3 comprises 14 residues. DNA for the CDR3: TGTGCCAGCTCGCCCCTAGCGGGCGGCACTGAAGCTTTCTTT. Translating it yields CASSPLAGGTEAFF.

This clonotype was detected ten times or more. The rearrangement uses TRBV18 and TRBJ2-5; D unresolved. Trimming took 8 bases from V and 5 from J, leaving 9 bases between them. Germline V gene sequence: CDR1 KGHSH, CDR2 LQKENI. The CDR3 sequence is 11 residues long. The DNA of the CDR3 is TGTGCCAGCAGCACTGGTGAGACCCAGTACTTC. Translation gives CASSTGETQYF. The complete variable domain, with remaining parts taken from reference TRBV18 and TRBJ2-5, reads NAGVMQNPRHLVRRRGQEARLRCSPMKGHSHVYWYRQLPEEGLKFMVYLQKENIIDESGMPKERFSAEFPKEGPSILRIQQVVRGDSAAYFCASSTGETQYFGPGTRLLVL.

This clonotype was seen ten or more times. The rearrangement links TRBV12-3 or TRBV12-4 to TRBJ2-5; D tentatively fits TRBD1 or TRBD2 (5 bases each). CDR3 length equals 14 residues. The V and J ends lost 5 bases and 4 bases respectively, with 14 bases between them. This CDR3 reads CASSQSGGRETQYF. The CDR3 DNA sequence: TGTGCCAGCAGTCAAAGTGGGGGAAGAGAGACCCAGTACTTC.

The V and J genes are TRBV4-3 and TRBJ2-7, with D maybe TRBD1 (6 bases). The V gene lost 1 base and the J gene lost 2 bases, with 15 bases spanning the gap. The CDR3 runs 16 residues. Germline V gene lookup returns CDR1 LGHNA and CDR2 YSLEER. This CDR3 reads CASSQGVGTPTYEQYF. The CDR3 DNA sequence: TGCGCCAGCAGCCAAGGAGTAGGGACACCTACCTACGAGCAGTACTTC.

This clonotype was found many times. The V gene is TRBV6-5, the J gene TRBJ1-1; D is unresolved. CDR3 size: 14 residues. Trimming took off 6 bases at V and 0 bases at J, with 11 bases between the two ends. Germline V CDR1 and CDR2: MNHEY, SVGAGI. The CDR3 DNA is TGTGCCAGCAGGAGGGTGTATATGAACACTGAAGCTTTCTTT. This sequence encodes CASRRVYMNTEAFF.

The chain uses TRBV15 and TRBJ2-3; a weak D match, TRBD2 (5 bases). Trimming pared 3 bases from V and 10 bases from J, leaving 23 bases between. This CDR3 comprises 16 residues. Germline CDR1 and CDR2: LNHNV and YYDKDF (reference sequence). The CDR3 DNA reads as TGTGCCACCAGCAGGTCAGCCAGGAGTCTTTCCGGGGCGCAGTATTTT. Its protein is CATSRSARSLSGAQYF.